The 18 T cell receptor beta chains given below trace back to one sample, sequenced in a study of cytomegalovirus exposure and HLA in healthy donors. PCR employed 60 Vbeta and 13 Jbeta primers. Some clones are missing from TCRdb's copy, which holds only in-frame ones; the method was immunoSEQ multiplex PCR. The sample shows some 140,000 clones, 77% of them seen only once. What was sequenced was PBMCs. The receptors originated from a woman aged 60-70 years in good health and CMV-seronegative.

This clone was counted only a few times. CDR3 in amino acids: CASSGNRGLNYGYTF. The CDR3, as DNA: TGTGCCAGCAGCGGCAACAGGGGACTTAACTATGGCTACACCTTC. The gene calls are TRBV13 and TRBJ1-2; 7 bases agree with TRBD1. This CDR3 has 15 amino acids. The J segment lost 1 base and the V segment lost 5 bases, leaving 7 bases of the junction unmatched. Looked up from germline, CDR1 is PRHDT and CDR2 is FYEKMQ (reference sequence).

The CDR3 loop reads CASSPGTSRRTGELFF. In DNA form, the CDR3 reads TGTGCCAGCAGCCCTGGGACTAGCAGACGGACCGGGGAGCTGTTTTTT. The chain employs TRBV9 and TRBJ2-2; TRBD2 agrees at 9 bases. The CDR3 totals 16 residues. V lost 4 bases and J lost 5; bases outside the gene matches: 9. In germline, CDR1 is SGDLS, CDR2 YYNGEE.

The CDR3 loop is CASSTLDRGPGYTF. DNA of the CDR3: TGTGCCAGTAGTACCTTAGACAGGGGGCCTGGCTACACCTTC. This rearrangement joins TRBV19 to TRBJ1-2; 10 nucleotides line up with TRBD1. The CDR3 length is 14 residues. CDR1 LNHDA and CDR2 SQIVND come from the germline V gene (reference sequence). After removal of 4 bases from V and 7 bases from J, the junction contained 6 bases not matched to a gene.

V and J are TRBV12-2 and TRBJ1-1; whether TRBD1, the table's D call, matches the DNA was not checked. TRBV12-2 is tagged as a pseudogene. This CDR3 spans 18 amino acids. The CDR3 region is CASRLVWRGQGGATEAFF. The CDR3 DNA reads as TGTGCAAGTCGCTTAGTCTGGCGGGGACAGGGAGGAGCGACTGAAGCTTTCTTT.

This rearrangement joins TRBV19 to TRBJ1-1, with a weak D call TRBD1 (6 bases). CDR1 is LNHDA, CDR2 SQIVND, per germline (reference sequence). The CDR3 runs 15 residues. Deletions cut 7 bases from V and 2 bases from J, with 17 bases between. The CDR3 spells CASKEGGARNTEAFF. In DNA, the CDR3 is TGTGCCAGTAAGGAGGGGGGGGCCCGAAACACTGAAGCTTTCTTT.

V usage is TRBV5-1 and J usage is TRBJ2-1, with 9 bases matching TRBD1. This CDR3 spans 15 amino acids. V lost 4 bases to trimming and J lost 2 bases; unmatched junction nucleotides: 4. Germline V gene data show CDR1 as SGHRS and CDR2 as YFSETQ. This CDR3 is CASSKTGGPYNEQFF. For the CDR3, the DNA is TGCGCCAGCAGCAAGACAGGGGGGCCCTACAATGAGCAGTTCTTC.

The chain has TRBV6-5 and TRBJ2-5, with TRBD2 matching over 9 bases. V was clipped by 2 bases and J by 5 bases; unmatched bases: 9. Germline CDR1 MNHEY, CDR2 SVGAGI. The CDR3 is made up of 16 amino acids. CDR3 sequence (DNA): TGTGCCAGCAGTTACCAAGGCGGGAGGGCCCAGGAGACCCAGTACTTC. This encodes CASSYQGGRAQETQYF.

J is TRBJ2-7 and V is TRBV5-6, with TRBD2 identical over 12 bases. V lost 0 bases and J lost 5; bases outside the gene matches: 0. Germline CDR1 SGHDT, CDR2 YYEEEE. The CDR3 spans 14 residues. The CDR3 DNA reads as TGTGCCAGCAGCTTGGGACTAGCGGGAGACGAGCAGTACTTC. It yields the protein CASSLGLAGDEQYF. Supplemented by reference TRBV5-6 and TRBJ2-7, the full variable domain reads DAGVTQSPTHLIKTRGQQVTLRCSPKSGHDTVSWYQQALGQGPQFIFQYYEEEERQRGNFPDRFSGHQFPNYSSELNVNALLLGDSALYLCASSLGLAGDEQYFGPGTRLTVT.

The chain is built from TRBV9 and TRBJ2-7, with 9 positions matching TRBD2. Germline-derived CDR1 and CDR2 are SGDLS and YYNGEE. Trimming removed 0 bases from V and 3 bases from J; junction bases left unmatched: 4. The CDR3 runs 15 residues. The CDR3 coding sequence is TGTGCCAGCAGCGTAGCCCCTAGCGGGAACTACGAGCAGTACTTC. It is translated as CASSVAPSGNYEQYF.

The rearrangement joins TRBV6-4 to TRBJ1-5; 7 nucleotides match TRBD1. There are 15 residues in the CDR3. The J segment lost 4 bases and the V segment lost 0 bases, leaving 3 bases of the junction unmatched. Germline CDR1 and CDR2: MRHNA and SNTAGT. The CDR3 region is CASSDSGQSNQPQHF. DNA for the CDR3: TGTGCCAGCAGTGACTCGGGACAGTCTAATCAGCCCCAGCATTTT.

This chain connects TRBV27 to TRBJ2-6, with 7 positions matching TRBD1. Trimming took 4 bases from V and 1 from J; bases not matched to a gene: 4. Germline assignment: CDR1 MNHEY and CDR2 SMNVEV (reference sequence). This CDR3 region has 16 residues. This CDR3 is CASSSTTGSGANVLTF. As DNA, the CDR3 is TGTGCCAGCAGTTCTACGACAGGGTCTGGGGCCAACGTCCTGACTTTC.

On this clone itself: Other DNA variants within this sample encode the same CDR3. The chain is built from TRBV28 and TRBJ2-7, with 10 bases lining up with TRBD1. The germline gives CDR1 MDHEN, CDR2 SYDVKM. With 8 bases clipped from V and 1 base from J, the junction kept 14 bases outside the gene matches. The CDR3 length is 17 residues. The CDR3 region is CASLPGTGAPSSYEQYF. The DNA of the CDR3 is TGTGCCAGCTTACCCGGGACAGGGGCCCCTAGTTCCTACGAGCAGTACTTC.

The rearrangement uses TRBV27 and TRBJ2-1, with TRBD2 matching over 7 bases. This CDR3 contains 13 residues. V dropped 7 bases and J dropped 5; count of bases not matched to a gene: 5. Germline CDR1 reads MNHEY; CDR2 reads SMNVEV (reference sequence). The CDR3 sequence: CASTLGGNNEQFF. The CDR3 DNA follows: TGTGCCAGCACATTGGGGGGGAACAATGAGCAGTTCTTC.

The chain carries TRBV7-2 and TRBJ2-7; 7 positions agree with TRBD1. Per germline, CDR1 SGHTA and CDR2 FQGNSA. V shed 3 bases, J shed 2 bases, and the junction held 7 bases outside the gene matches. The length of the CDR3 is 15 residues. The CDR3 coding sequence is TGTGCCAGCAGCTTCTCGGACAGGTCTGCCTACGAGCAGTACTTC. It encodes CASSFSDRSAYEQYF.

The chain employs TRBV4-1 and TRBJ1-1; TRBD1 aligns across 8 bases. CDR1 and CDR2 from the germline V gene are MGHRA and YSYEKL. V shed 0 bases and J 6 bases; nucleotides not matched to a gene: 9. CDR3 length: 16 residues. The CDR3 sequence is CASSQDWTGRFPEAFF. In DNA form, the CDR3 reads TGCGCCAGCAGCCAAGATTGGACAGGGAGGTTTCCTGAAGCTTTCTTT.

The gene calls are TRBV5-4 and TRBJ1-2; tentative D call: TRBD1 (6 bases). From germline, CDR1 is SGHNT and CDR2 YYREEE (reference sequence). The CDR3 runs to 14 residues. The germline V and J ends were trimmed by 2 bases and 2 bases, with 10 bases remaining between them. The CDR3 loop is CASSFRGTNYGYTF. DNA of the CDR3: TGTGCCAGCAGCTTTAGGGGGACAAACTATGGCTACACCTTC.

This clone has a single count. The chain couples TRBV23-1 to TRBJ1-6, with 8 bases aligning to TRBD1. TRBV23-1 is given ORF status, its function remaining uncertain. The V gene end was trimmed by 8 bases and the J gene end by 0 bases; junction bases not matched to a gene: 9. The CDR3 length is 17 residues. The CDR3 DNA follows: TGCGCCAGCCGTTCTCGACAGGGGAGCTCCTATAATTCACCCCTCCACTTT. It is translated as CASRSRQGSSYNSPLHF.

V gene TRBV13 combines with J gene TRBJ1-2, with TRBD1 identical over 7 bases. CDR3 length: 12 amino acids. CDR1 and CDR2 (germline): PRHDT, FYEKMQ (reference sequence). V shed 7 bases and J 9 bases; nucleotides not matched to a gene: 8. The CDR3 here is CASTLDRVRYTF. CDR3 sequence (DNA): TGTGCCAGCACACTTGACAGGGTGCGCTACACCTTC. Drawing the rest from reference TRBV13 and TRBJ1-2, the complete variable domain is AAGVIQSPRHLIKEKRETATLKCYPIPRHDTVYWYQQGPGQDPQFLISFYEKMQSDKGSIPDRFSAQQFSDYHSELNMSSLELGDSALYFCASTLDRVRYTFGSGTRLTVV.